What follows describes a single T cell receptor beta chain. This sample is part of a study of T cells expressing NK-cell markers. TCR beta libraries carry UMIs added by 5'RACE template switching. For each CDR3 protein, TCRdb gives one entry from its re-call of the 5' RACE reads, without DNA. Its clone listing holds some 340,000 distinct CDR3 sequences. The CDR3 has 16 amino acids. The germline CDR1 and CDR2 sequences are SGHTA and FQGTGA. Sequencing input: blood T cells: a sorted CD56 or NKG2C T cell subset, CD4+ or CD8+ T cells, or bulk PBMC T cells (not recorded which). This TCR derives from a man aged 18-75 years in good health. This chain connects TRBV7-3 to TRBJ2-7; TCRdb's D call, TRBD1, is unchecked because there is no DNA. CDR3 sequence: CASSSLAGAPWGEQYF.